The 8 T cell receptor beta chains below come from one sample, sequenced in a study of cytomegalovirus exposure and HLA in healthy donors. The PCR used 60 Vbeta and 13 Jbeta primers. Data came from immunoSEQ multiplex PCR; TCRdb stores just in-frame clones and leaves some out. In the table there are more than 200,000 clones, under 90% of which are singletons. Material: PBMCs. The receptors come from a human donor in good health.

The chain couples TRBV28 to TRBJ2-3; the match to TRBD2 covers 11 bases. Germline-derived CDR1 and CDR2 are MDHEN and SYDVKM. V lost 4 bases to trimming and J lost 7 bases; unmatched junction nucleotides: 13. The CDR3 length is 17 residues. The CDR3 bases are TGTGCCAGCAGTTCCCTCCGACTAGCGGGGTCCGGGAATACGCAGTATTTT. Protein sequence: CASSSLRLAGSGNTQYF.

The chain uses TRBV15 and TRBJ2-7; TRBD2 might be the D (6 bases). CDR1 is LNHNV and CDR2 is YYDKDF in the germline V gene (reference sequence). The CDR3 length is 14 residues. Trimming stripped 0 bases from V and 3 bases from J, with 9 bases between. CDR3 nucleotide sequence: TGTGCCACCAGCAGAGATCGCGGGATCTACGAGCAGTACTTC. Translated: CATSRDRGIYEQYF.

The chain uses TRBV28 and TRBJ1-2, with 8 bases identical to TRBD1. Trimming cost V 4 bases and J 5 bases; bases outside gene matches: 6. Germline V gene sequence: CDR1 MDHEN, CDR2 SYDVKM. CDR3 size: 14 residues. This chain's CDR3 is CASSSGQGAYGYTF. The CDR3 nucleotides read TGTGCCAGCAGTTCCGGACAGGGCGCTTATGGCTACACCTTC.

The V and J genes are TRBV27 and TRBJ2-5, with 8 bases lining up with TRBD1. The J call is in doubt because the DNA end fits TRBJ2-7 better. The V gene's germline CDR1 is MNHEY and CDR2 SMNVEV (reference sequence). The CDR3 has 13 amino acids. The CDR3 loop is CASSTQGAYEQYF. In DNA, the CDR3 is TGTGCCAGCAGTACTCAGGGGGCGTACGAGCAGTACTTC.

The J gene is TRBJ1-5, the V gene TRBV28; no definite D call. The CDR3 is 16 amino acids. V was pared by 3 bases and J by 1 base, with 13 bases between. Germline V lookup: CDR1 MDHEN, CDR2 SYDVKM. CDR3 sequence (DNA): TGTGCCAGCAGTTTTCCGGCAGACACGAGCAATCAGCCCCAGCATTTT. Translating it yields CASSFPADTSNQPQHF.

The CDR3 DNA sequence: TGCGCCAGCAGCTCAGGGGTCCAGGGATACGAGCAGTACTTC. It yields the protein CASSSGVQGYEQYF. V gene TRBV5-1 combines with J gene TRBJ2-7, with a possible D match to TRBD1 (6 bases). V was pared by 3 bases and J by 4 bases, with 14 bases between. Germline V lookup: CDR1 SGHRS, CDR2 YFSETQ. This CDR3 region has 14 residues.

The V call is TRBV6-1, the J call TRBJ2-2; D is undetermined. In germline, CDR1 is MNHNS, CDR2 SASEGT. The CDR3 is 13 residues long. V was shortened by 5 bases and J by 10 bases, with 14 bases between the two germline ends. The DNA for the CDR3 is TGTGCCAGCAGTTATACGCCGCGAGCGGAGCTGTTTTTT. Its translation is CASSYTPRAELFF.

The V call is TRBV28, the J call TRBJ1-1; D remains unclear. This CDR3 contains 15 residues. V lost 2 bases and J lost 0, with 10 bases in between. Germline CDR1 and CDR2: MDHEN and SYDVKM. The CDR3 bases are TGTGCCAGCAGTTTACTTGCTGAGATGAACACTGAAGCTTTCTTT. This gives the protein CASSLLAEMNTEAFF.